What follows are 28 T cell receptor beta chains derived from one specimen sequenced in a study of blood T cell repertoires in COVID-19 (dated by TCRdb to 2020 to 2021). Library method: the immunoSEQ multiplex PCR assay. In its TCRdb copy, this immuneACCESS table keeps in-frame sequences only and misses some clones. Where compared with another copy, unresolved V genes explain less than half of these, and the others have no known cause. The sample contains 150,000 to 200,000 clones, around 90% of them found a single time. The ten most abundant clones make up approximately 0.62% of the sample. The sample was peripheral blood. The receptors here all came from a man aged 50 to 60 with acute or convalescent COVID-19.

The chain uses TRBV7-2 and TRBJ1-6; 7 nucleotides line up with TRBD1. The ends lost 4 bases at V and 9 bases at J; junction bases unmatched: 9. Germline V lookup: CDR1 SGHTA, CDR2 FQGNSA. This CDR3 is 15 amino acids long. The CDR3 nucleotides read TGTGCCAGCAGCTGGACCAGGGACAGATCTTCACCCCTCCACTTT. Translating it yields CASSWTRDRSSPLHF.

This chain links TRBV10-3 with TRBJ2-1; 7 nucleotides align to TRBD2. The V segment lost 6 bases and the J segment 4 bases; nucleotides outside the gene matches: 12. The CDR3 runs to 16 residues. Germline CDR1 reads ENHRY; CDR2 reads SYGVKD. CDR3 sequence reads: CAISSGLVPDYNEQFF. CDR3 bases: TGTGCCATCAGCTCCGGACTAGTTCCCGATTACAATGAGCAGTTCTTC.

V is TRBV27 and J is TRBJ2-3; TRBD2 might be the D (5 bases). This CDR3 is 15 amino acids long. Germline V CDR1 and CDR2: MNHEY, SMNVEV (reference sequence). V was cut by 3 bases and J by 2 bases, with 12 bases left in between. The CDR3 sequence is CASSFRGADTDTQYF. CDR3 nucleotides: TGTGCCAGCAGTTTCCGAGGAGCGGACACAGATACGCAGTATTTT.

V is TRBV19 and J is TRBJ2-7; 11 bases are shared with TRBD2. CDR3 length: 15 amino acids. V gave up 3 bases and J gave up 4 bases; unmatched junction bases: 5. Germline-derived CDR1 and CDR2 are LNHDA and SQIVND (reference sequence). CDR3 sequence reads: CASSIIAGGPYEQYF. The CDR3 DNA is TGTGCCAGTAGTATTATAGCGGGAGGGCCTTACGAGCAGTACTTC.

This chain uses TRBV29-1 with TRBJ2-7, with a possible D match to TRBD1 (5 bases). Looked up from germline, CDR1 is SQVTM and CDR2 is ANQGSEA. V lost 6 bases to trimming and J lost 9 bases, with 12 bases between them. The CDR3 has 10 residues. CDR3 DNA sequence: TGCAGCGTGGAATACCAGGGGCAGTACTTC. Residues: CSVEYQGQYF.

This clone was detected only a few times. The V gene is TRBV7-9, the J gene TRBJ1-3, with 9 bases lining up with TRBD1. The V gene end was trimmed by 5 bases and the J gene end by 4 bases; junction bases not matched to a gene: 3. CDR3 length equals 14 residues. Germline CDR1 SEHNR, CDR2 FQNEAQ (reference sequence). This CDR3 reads CASSRTGAGNTIYF. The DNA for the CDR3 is TGTGCCAGCAGCCGGACAGGGGCCGGAAACACCATATATTTT. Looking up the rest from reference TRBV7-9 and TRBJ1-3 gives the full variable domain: DTGVSQNPRHKITKRGQNVTFRCDPISEHNRLYWYRQTLGQGPEFLTYFQNEAQLEKSRLLSDRFSAERPKGSFSTLEIQRTEQGDSAMYLCASSRTGAGNTIYFGEGSWLTVV.

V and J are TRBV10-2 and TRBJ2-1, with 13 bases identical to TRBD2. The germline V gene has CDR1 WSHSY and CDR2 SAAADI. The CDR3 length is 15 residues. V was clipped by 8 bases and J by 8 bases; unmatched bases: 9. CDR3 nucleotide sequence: TGCGCCAGCGGGAGGACTAGCGGGAGTAGGCATGAGCAGTTCTTC. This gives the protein CASGRTSGSRHEQFF.

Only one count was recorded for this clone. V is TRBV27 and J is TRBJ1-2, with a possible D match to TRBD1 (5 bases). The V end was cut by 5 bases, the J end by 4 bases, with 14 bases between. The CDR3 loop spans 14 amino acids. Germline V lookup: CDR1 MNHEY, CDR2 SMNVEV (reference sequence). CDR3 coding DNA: TGTGCCAGCAGTCCCCCAGGGTTCGGCTATGGCTACACCTTC. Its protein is CASSPPGFGYGYTF.

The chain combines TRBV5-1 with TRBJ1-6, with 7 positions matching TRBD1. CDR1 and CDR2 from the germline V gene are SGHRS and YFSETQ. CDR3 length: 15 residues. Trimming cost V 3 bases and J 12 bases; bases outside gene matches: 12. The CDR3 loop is CASSSEGQDGGPLHF. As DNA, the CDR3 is TGCGCCAGCAGCTCCGAAGGACAGGACGGGGGACCCCTCCACTTT.

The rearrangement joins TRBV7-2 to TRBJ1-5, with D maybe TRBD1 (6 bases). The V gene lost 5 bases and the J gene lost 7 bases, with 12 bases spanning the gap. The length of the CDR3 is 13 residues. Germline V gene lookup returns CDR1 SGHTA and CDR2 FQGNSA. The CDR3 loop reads CASSQGGDQPQHF. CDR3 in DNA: TGTGCCAGCAGCCAAGGGGGAGACCAGCCCCAGCATTTT.

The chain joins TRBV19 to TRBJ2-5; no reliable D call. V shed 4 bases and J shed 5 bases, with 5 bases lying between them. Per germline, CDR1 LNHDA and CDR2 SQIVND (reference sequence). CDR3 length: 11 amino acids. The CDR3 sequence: CASSTSETQYF. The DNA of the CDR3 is TGTGCCAGTAGTACTAGTGAGACCCAGTACTTC.

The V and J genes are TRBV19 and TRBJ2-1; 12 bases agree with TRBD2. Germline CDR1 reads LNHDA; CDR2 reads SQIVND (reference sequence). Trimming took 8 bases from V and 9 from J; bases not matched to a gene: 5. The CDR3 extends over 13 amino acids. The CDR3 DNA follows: TGTGCCAGTCGACTAGCGGGAGTGGCTGAGCAGTTCTTC. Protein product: CASRLAGVAEQFF.

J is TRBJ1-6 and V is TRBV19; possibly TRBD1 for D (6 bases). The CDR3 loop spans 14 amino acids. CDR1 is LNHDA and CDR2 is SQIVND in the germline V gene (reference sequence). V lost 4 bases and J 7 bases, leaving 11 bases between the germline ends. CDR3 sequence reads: CASSTRGRNSPLHF. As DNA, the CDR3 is TGTGCCAGTAGTACCAGGGGTCGCAATTCACCCCTCCACTTT.

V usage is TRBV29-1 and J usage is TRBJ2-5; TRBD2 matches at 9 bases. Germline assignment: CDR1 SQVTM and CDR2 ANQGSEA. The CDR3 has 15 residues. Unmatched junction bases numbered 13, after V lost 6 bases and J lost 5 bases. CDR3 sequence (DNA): TGCAGCGTCCCCCGGTGGGGCGGGGGGGCGGAGACCCAGTACTTC. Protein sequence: CSVPRWGGGAETQYF.

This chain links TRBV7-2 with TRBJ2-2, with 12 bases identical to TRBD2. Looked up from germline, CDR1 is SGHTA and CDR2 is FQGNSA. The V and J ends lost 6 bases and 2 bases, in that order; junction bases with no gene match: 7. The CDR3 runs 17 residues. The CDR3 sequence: CASRPGTSGPNTGELFF. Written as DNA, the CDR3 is TGTGCCAGCAGACCCGGGACTAGCGGGCCCAACACCGGGGAGCTGTTTTTT.

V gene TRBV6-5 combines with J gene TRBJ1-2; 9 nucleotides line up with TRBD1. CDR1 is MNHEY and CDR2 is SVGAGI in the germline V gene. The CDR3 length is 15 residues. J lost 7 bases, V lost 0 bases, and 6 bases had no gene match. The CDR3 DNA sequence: TGTGCCAGCAGTTACTCGCACAGGGGGCATCTTGGCTACACCTTC. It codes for CASSYSHRGHLGYTF.

This CDR3 is CATSDPSGGSYTGELFF. CDR3 DNA: TGTGCCACCAGTGATCCTAGCGGGGGGTCTTACACCGGGGAGCTGTTTTTT. This chain joins TRBV24-1 and TRBJ2-2; 11 nucleotides agree with TRBD2. Germline values: CDR1 KGHDR, CDR2 SFDVKD. This CDR3 has 17 amino acids. V was pared by 3 bases and J by 3 bases, with 5 bases of the junction left unmatched.

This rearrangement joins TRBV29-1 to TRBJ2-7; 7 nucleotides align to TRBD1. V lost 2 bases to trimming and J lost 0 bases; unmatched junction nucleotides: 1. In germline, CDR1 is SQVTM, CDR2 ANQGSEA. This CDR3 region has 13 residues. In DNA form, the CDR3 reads TGCAGCGTTGAAACAGGGGCCTCCTACGAGCAGTACTTC. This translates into CSVETGASYEQYF.

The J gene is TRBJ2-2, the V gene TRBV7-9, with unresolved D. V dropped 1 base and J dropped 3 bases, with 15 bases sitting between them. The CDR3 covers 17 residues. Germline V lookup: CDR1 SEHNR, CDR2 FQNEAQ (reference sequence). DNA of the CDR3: TGTGCCAGCAGCTTAGGTGCTAGGAGCGAGGACACCGGGGAGCTGTTTTTT. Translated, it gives CASSLGARSEDTGELFF.

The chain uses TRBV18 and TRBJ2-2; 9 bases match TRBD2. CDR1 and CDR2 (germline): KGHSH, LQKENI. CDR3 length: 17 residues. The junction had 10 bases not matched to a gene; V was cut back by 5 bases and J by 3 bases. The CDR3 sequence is CASSGAVAGDYTGELFF. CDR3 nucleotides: TGTGCCAGCTCAGGCGCCGTAGCGGGAGATTACACCGGGGAGCTGTTTTTT.

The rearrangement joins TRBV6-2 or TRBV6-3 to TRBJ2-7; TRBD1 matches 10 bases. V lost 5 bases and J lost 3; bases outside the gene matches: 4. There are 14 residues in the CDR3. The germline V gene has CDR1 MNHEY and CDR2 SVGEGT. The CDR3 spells CASSNRTGGYEQYV. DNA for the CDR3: TGTGCCAGCAGTAATCGGACAGGGGGCTACGAGCAGTACGTC.

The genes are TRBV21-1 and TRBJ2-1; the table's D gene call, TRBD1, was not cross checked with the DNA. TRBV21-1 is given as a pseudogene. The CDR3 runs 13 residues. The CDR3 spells CASSKSRGCIKFF. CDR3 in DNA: TGTGCCAGCAGCAAATCCAGGGGTTGTATTAAGTTCTTC.

CDR3 loop: CASSGRDFSNQPQHF. DNA for the CDR3: TGTGCCAGTAGTGGGAGGGATTTTAGCAATCAGCCCCAGCATTTT. The gene calls are TRBV19 and TRBJ1-5; no clear D. CDR1 and CDR2 (germline): LNHDA, SQIVND (reference sequence). V lost 5 bases and J 0 bases, leaving 11 bases between the germline ends. The length of the CDR3 is 15 residues.

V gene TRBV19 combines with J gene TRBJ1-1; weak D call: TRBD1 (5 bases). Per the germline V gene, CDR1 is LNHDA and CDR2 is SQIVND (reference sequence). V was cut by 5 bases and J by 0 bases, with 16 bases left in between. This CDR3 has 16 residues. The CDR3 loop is CASSPQEIWLNTEAFF. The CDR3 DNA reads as TGTGCCAGTAGTCCACAGGAAATCTGGCTGAACACTGAAGCTTTCTTT.

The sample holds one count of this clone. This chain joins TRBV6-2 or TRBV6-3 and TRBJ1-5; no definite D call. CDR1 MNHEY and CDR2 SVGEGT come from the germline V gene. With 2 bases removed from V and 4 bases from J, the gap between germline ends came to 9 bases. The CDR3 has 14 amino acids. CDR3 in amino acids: CASSYVQENQPQHF. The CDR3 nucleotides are TGTGCCAGCAGTTACGTACAAGAAAATCAGCCCCAGCATTTT.

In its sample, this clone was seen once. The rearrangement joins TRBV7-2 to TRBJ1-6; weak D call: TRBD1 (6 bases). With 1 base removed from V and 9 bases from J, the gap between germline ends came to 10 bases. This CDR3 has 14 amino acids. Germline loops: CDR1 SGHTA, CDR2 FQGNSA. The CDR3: CASSLGQGSSPLHF. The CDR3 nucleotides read TGTGCCAGCAGCTTAGGGCAGGGGAGTTCACCCCTCCACTTT.

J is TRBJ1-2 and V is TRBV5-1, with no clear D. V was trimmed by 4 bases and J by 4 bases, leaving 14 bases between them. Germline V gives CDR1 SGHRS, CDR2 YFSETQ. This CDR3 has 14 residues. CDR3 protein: CASSHSGNPYGYTF. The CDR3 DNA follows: TGCGCCAGCAGCCACTCAGGTAACCCCTATGGCTACACCTTC. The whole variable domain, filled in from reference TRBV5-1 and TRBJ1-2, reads KAGVTQTPRYLIKTRGQQVTLSCSPISGHRSVSWYQQTPGQGLQFLFEYFSETQRNKGNFPGRFSGRQFSNSRSEMNVSTLELGDSALYLCASSHSGNPYGYTFGSGTRLTVV.

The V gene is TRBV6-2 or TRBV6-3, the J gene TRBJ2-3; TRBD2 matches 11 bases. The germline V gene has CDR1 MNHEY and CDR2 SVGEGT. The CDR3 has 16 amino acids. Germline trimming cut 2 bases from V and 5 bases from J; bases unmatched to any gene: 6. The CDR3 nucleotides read TGTGCCAGCAGTTACGGTAGCGGGGGGGCCTTAGATACGCAGTATTTT. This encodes CASSYGSGGALDTQYF.